A single sample gave rise to the 32 T cell receptor beta chains below, sequenced in a study of Tregs in tolerant kidney transplant recipients. Mixed chimerism was transient after nonmyeloablative marrow transplants from related graft donors. The assay was immunoSEQ multiplex PCR, and TCRdb's table has in-frame clones only and misses some. Altogether fewer than 95,000 clones are present, 90% to 95% being singletons, with the ten largest covering roughly 1.7%. The sample in question was CD4+ T cells from blood (PBMCs), obtained 12 months after the transplant. These receptors came from a human patient who received a combined kidney and bone marrow transplant. Some T cells here may be from the graft donor.

The chain carries TRBV5-1 and TRBJ2-2, with D perhaps matching TRBD1 (6 bases). Germline CDR1 SGHRS, CDR2 YFSETQ. V lost 1 base, J lost 2 bases, and 9 bases lay in between. This CDR3 region has 15 residues. The DNA for the CDR3 is TGCGCCAGCAGCTTGAACAGGGTAAACACCGGGGAGCTGTTTTTT. This sequence encodes CASSLNRVNTGELFF.

CDR3 sequence: CATSRDGIGGGKNNEQFF. DNA for the CDR3: TGTGCCACCAGCAGAGACGGTATCGGGGGGGGGAAAAACAATGAGCAGTTCTTC. This sequence joins TRBV15 and TRBJ2-1, with 8 bases aligning to TRBD2. Germline V gene data show CDR1 as LNHNV and CDR2 as YYDKDF (reference sequence). The CDR3 has 18 amino acids. V was clipped by 0 bases and J by 5 bases; unmatched bases: 12.

This clone appeared once. This chain uses TRBV29-1 with TRBJ2-2, with a weak D call TRBD1 (5 bases). Per germline, CDR1 SQVTM and CDR2 ANQGSEA. The CDR3 extends over 15 amino acids. The V end was cut by 0 bases, the J end by 6 bases, with 14 bases between. This chain's CDR3 is CSVEEDQGWSGELFF. In DNA form, the CDR3 reads TGCAGCGTTGAAGAAGATCAGGGTTGGTCCGGGGAGCTGTTTTTT.

The J gene is TRBJ1-2, the V gene TRBV4-3; TRBD1 matches at 7 bases. The CDR3 loop spans 18 amino acids. The trim removed 4 bases at V and 8 bases at J, leaving 22 bases unmatched. Per germline, CDR1 LGHNA and CDR2 YSLEER. CDR3 sequence: CASSLTPLTTTGEVGYTF. The CDR3 DNA follows: TGCGCCAGCAGCCTCACCCCTCTGACCACTACAGGGGAGGTAGGCTACACCTTC.

The V and J genes are TRBV7-2 and TRBJ2-3; D remains ambiguous. Germline values: CDR1 SGHTA, CDR2 FQGNSA. Trimming left V 2 bases short and J 0 bases short, with 9 bases between. The CDR3 runs 15 residues. The CDR3 sequence is CASSLKHLSTDTQYF. CDR3 bases: TGTGCCAGCAGCTTAAAACATCTTAGCACAGATACGCAGTATTTT.

The V gene is TRBV7-2, the J gene TRBJ1-3, with 7 bases fitting TRBD1. Trimming at V came to 5 bases and at J to 9 bases, leaving 10 bases not matched to a gene. The V gene's germline CDR1 is SGHTA and CDR2 FQGNSA. The CDR3 extends over 14 amino acids. CDR3 sequence: CASSVGPGGATIYF. Here the CDR3 DNA reads TGTGCCAGCAGCGTCGGGCCAGGGGGAGCCACCATATATTTT.

This clone was seen only once. V and J are TRBV27 and TRBJ1-6, with 8 bases identical to TRBD1. CDR1 is MNHEY and CDR2 is SMNVEV in the germline V gene (reference sequence). V was pared by 5 bases and J by 1 base, with 4 bases of the junction left unmatched. The CDR3 length is 16 residues. In nucleotides, the CDR3 is TGTGCCAGCAGTCAACAGGGGGGTTCCTATAATTCACCCCTCCACTTT. Amino acids: CASSQQGGSYNSPLHF.

The V gene is TRBV2, the J gene TRBJ1-6; 8 nucleotides align to TRBD1. The CDR3 is 15 residues long. V shed 6 bases, J shed 5 bases, and the junction held 6 bases outside the gene matches. Germline-derived CDR1 and CDR2 are SNHLY and FYNNEI. The CDR3 DNA sequence: TGTGCCAGCAGCAGGCAGGGGGCGGATAATTCACCCCTCCACTTT. It translates to CASSRQGADNSPLHF.

The J gene is TRBJ2-5, the V gene TRBV4-2, with a weak D call TRBD1 (7 bases). From germline, CDR1 is LGHNA and CDR2 YNFKEQ. The CDR3 extends over 15 amino acids. Trimming took off 4 bases at V and 1 base at J, with 13 bases between the two ends. The CDR3 DNA follows: TGTGCCAGCAGCCCGGCGGGACAGATCCAAGAGACCCAGTACTTC. It yields the protein CASSPAGQIQETQYF.

The sample holds one count of this clone. The same CDR3 arises from other DNA sequences in this sample as well. This chain connects TRBV27 to TRBJ1-6; tentative D call: TRBD1 (6 bases). Germline CDR1 reads MNHEY; CDR2 reads SMNVEV (reference sequence). Between the trimmed V and J ends, which lost 6 bases and 13 bases, there was a span of 16 bases. The CDR3 has 13 amino acids. Here the CDR3 DNA reads TGTGCCAGCAGACTCAGGACAGAATCCCCCCTCCACTTT. Translating it yields CASRLRTESPLHF.

This chain uses TRBV5-1 with TRBJ2-7; no clear D gene. The length of the CDR3 is 12 residues. V was pared by 4 bases and J by 5 bases, with 10 bases between. Germline CDR1 is SGHRS and CDR2 is YFSETQ. CDR3 region: CASSSNTNEQYF. DNA for the CDR3: TGCGCCAGCAGCAGTAACACCAACGAGCAGTACTTC.

The gene calls are TRBV7-2 and TRBJ2-7, with TRBD1 as a possible D gene (6 bases). The CDR3 is made up of 14 amino acids. Trimming took 2 bases from V and 0 from J, leaving 8 bases between them. Germline CDR1 SGHTA, CDR2 FQGNSA. The CDR3 bases are TGTGCCAGCAGCTTACAGGGGAGCTCCTACGAGCAGTACTTC. Encoded protein: CASSLQGSSYEQYF. Together with reference TRBV7-2 and TRBJ2-7, the CDR3 gives the full variable domain: GAGVSQSPSNKVTEKGKDVELRCDPISGHTALYWYRQSLGQGLEFLIYFQGNSAPDKSGLPSDRFSAERTGGSVSTLTIQRTQQEDSAVYLCASSLQGSSYEQYFGPGTRLTVT.

As DNA, the CDR3 is TGCGCCAGCAGCTTCACTAGCGCCACAGATACGCAGTATTTT. This translates into CASSFTSATDTQYF. The chain carries TRBV5-1 and TRBJ2-3; 7 nucleotides align to TRBD2. The CDR3 runs 14 residues. The J segment lost 2 bases and the V segment lost 2 bases, leaving 2 bases of the junction unmatched. Germline loops: CDR1 SGHRS, CDR2 YFSETQ.

The chain uses TRBV5-1 and TRBJ2-1; 7 nucleotides match TRBD1. The CDR3 has 11 residues. V gave up 4 bases and J gave up 11 bases; unmatched junction bases: 3. From germline, CDR1 is SGHRS and CDR2 YFSETQ. In nucleotides, the CDR3 is TGCGCCAGCAGCCCGGACAGGAAGCAGTTCTTC. Protein product: CASSPDRKQFF.

V usage is TRBV10-3 and J usage is TRBJ2-7, with 8 bases that match TRBD2. The CDR3 is 17 residues long. Per germline, CDR1 ENHRY and CDR2 SYGVKD. With V trimmed by 1 base and J by 2 bases, 10 bases remained unmatched. The CDR3 region has the DNA TGTGCCATCAGTGAGTTTTTTGGAGCGGGAGTCACCTACGAGCAGTACTTC. It translates to CAISEFFGAGVTYEQYF.

The V and J genes are TRBV12-5 and TRBJ2-7, with 16 bases identical to TRBD2. Germline CDR1 reads LGHNT; CDR2 reads FRNRAP. The CDR3 has 18 amino acids. Unmatched junction bases numbered 13, after V lost 5 bases and J lost 6 bases. As DNA, the CDR3 is TGTGCTAGTGGTATCCGGGGACTAGCGGGAGGGTACCTTGGCGAGCAGTACTTC. Its translation: CASGIRGLAGGYLGEQYF.

V gene TRBV4-3 combines with J gene TRBJ1-1; possibly TRBD1 for D (6 bases). The V and J ends lost 4 bases and 0 bases respectively, with 15 bases between them. CDR1 and CDR2 (germline): LGHNA, YSLEER. The CDR3 has 16 amino acids. CDR3 protein: CASSPIRGGMNTEAFF. In DNA, the CDR3 is TGCGCCAGCAGCCCCATTCGCGGGGGCATGAACACTGAAGCTTTCTTT.

V gene TRBV6-1 combines with J gene TRBJ1-2; 7 bases are a match to TRBD1. From germline, CDR1 is MNHNS and CDR2 SASEGT. The ends lost 3 bases at V and 4 bases at J; junction bases unmatched: 5. CDR3 length: 14 amino acids. CDR3 sequence (DNA): TGTGCCAGCAGTGATACGACAGGGCGCTATGGCTACACCTTC. Residues: CASSDTTGRYGYTF.

This sequence joins TRBV11-3 and TRBJ2-3, with 8 bases identical to TRBD2. Losses at the gene ends were 5 bases for V and 2 bases for J; bases not matched to a gene: 12. Germline V gene sequence: CDR1 SGHNT, CDR2 YENEEA. This CDR3 is built from 17 residues. The CDR3 reads CASSPLWVAGSTDTQYF. The CDR3 nucleotides read TGTGCCAGCAGCCCCCTGTGGGTAGCGGGATCCACAGATACGCAGTATTTT.

The rearrangement uses TRBV30 and TRBJ2-7; D is perhaps TRBD2 (5 bases). The CDR3 totals 14 residues. Germline CDR1 GTSNPN, CDR2 SVGIG (reference sequence). V was clipped by 2 bases and J by 2 bases, with 13 bases between them. In DNA form, the CDR3 reads TGTGCCTGGAGTCGGTCAGGACTGCCCTACGAGCAGTACTTC. Its translation is CAWSRSGLPYEQYF. Drawing the rest from reference TRBV30 and TRBJ2-7, the complete variable domain is SQTIHQWPATLVQPVGSPLSLECTVEGTSNPNLYWYRQAAGRGLQLLFYSVGIGQISSEVPQNLSASRPQDRQFILSSKKLLLSDSGFYLCAWSRSGLPYEQYFGPGTRLTVT.

This clone was detected only once. The V and J genes are TRBV5-1 and TRBJ1-1; maybe TRBD1 (5 bases). Germline CDR1 is SGHRS and CDR2 is YFSETQ. This CDR3 spans 18 amino acids. The V and J ends lost 0 bases and 6 bases respectively, with 24 bases between them. CDR3 coding DNA: TGCGCCAGCAGCTTGGAGGTAAGGGGAAAGGGGATACCGGCTGAAGCTTTCTTT. This translates into CASSLEVRGKGIPAEAFF. The full variable domain, with the rest looked up from reference TRBV5-1 and TRBJ1-1, is KAGVTQTPRYLIKTRGQQVTLSCSPISGHRSVSWYQQTPGQGLQFLFEYFSETQRNKGNFPGRFSGRQFSNSRSEMNVSTLELGDSALYLCASSLEVRGKGIPAEAFFGQGTRLTVV.

This clone came up once. This chain joins TRBV7-9 and TRBJ1-2, with 11 bases lining up with TRBD1. V dropped 4 bases and J dropped 10; count of bases not matched to a gene: 17. CDR3 length equals 17 residues. From germline, CDR1 is SEHNR and CDR2 FQNEAQ (reference sequence). The CDR3 DNA follows: TGTGCCAGCAGCTGGACCGGGACAGGGGGGAAATCTGGGGTCTACACCTTC. It specifies CASSWTGTGGKSGVYTF.

The CDR3 nucleotides read TGTGCCAGCAGCCAACCAACGTGGACAGGGAAAGAAAAGGGGAATGAAAAACTGTTTTTT. Its protein product is CASSQPTWTGKEKGNEKLFF. The chain carries TRBV4-2 and TRBJ1-4; the match to TRBD1 covers 8 bases. The CDR3 is 20 residues long. V shed 2 bases and J 5 bases; nucleotides not matched to a gene: 19. Germline loops: CDR1 LGHNA, CDR2 YNFKEQ.

The rearrangement links TRBV19 to TRBJ2-3; maybe TRBD2 (6 bases). From germline, CDR1 is LNHDA and CDR2 SQIVND (reference sequence). The CDR3 length is 19 residues. The V end was cut by 1 base, the J end by 2 bases, with 22 bases between. The CDR3 loop reads CASSIGYGSWAPHTDTQYF. The DNA for the CDR3 is TGTGCCAGTAGTATAGGGTACGGGAGTTGGGCTCCTCACACAGATACGCAGTATTTT.

The J gene is TRBJ1-6, the V gene TRBV4-3, with TRBD1 as a possible D gene (6 bases). The CDR3 is made up of 17 amino acids. V was trimmed by 1 base and J by 7 bases, leaving 17 bases between them. The germline V gene encodes CDR1 LGHNA and CDR2 YSLEER. CDR3 in DNA: TGCGCCAGCAGCCAAGGCCAACACAGGGCGGAAAATTCACCCCTCCACTTT. Translating it yields CASSQGQHRAENSPLHF.

The chain joins TRBV6-1 to TRBJ2-1, with 9 bases that match TRBD2. CDR3 length: 18 amino acids. With V trimmed by 3 bases and J by 4 bases, 13 bases remained unmatched. The germline CDR1 and CDR2 sequences are MNHNS and SASEGT. The CDR3 loop is CASSERSISGRRYNEQFF. DNA of the CDR3: TGTGCCAGCAGTGAGAGGTCCATTAGCGGGAGACGATACAATGAGCAGTTCTTC.

In DNA, the CDR3 is TGTGCCAGCAGCCCCCCCGGGGGGGCCTACGAGCAGTACTTC. Translated, it gives CASSPPGGAYEQYF. The rearrangement joins TRBV6-5 to TRBJ2-7; TRBD2 agrees at 8 bases. Trimming removed 6 bases from V and 2 bases from J; junction bases left unmatched: 6. Per germline, CDR1 MNHEY and CDR2 SVGAGI. The CDR3 covers 14 residues.

The chain employs TRBV6-5 and TRBJ2-2; 8 bases agree with TRBD1. Losses at the gene ends were 2 bases for V and 7 bases for J; bases not matched to a gene: 6. CDR3 length: 15 amino acids. Germline V gives CDR1 MNHEY, CDR2 SVGAGI. CDR3 amino acids: CASSYRQGAGGELFF. CDR3 in DNA: TGTGCCAGCAGTTACCGGCAGGGGGCCGGCGGGGAGCTGTTTTTT.

This clone showed up just once. The chain combines TRBV4-3 with TRBJ2-5; D is possibly TRBD2 (6 bases). Between the trimmed V and J ends, which lost 6 bases and 7 bases, there was a span of 21 bases. This CDR3 has 15 residues. Germline loops: CDR1 LGHNA, CDR2 YSLEER. CDR3 nucleotide sequence: TGCGCCAGCAGACCTACTAGCACCGAGGATGGGACCCAGTACTTC. Translating gives CASRPTSTEDGTQYF.

The rearrangement joins TRBV5-1 to TRBJ2-4, with 7 bases identical to TRBD1. CDR1 and CDR2 (germline): SGHRS, YFSETQ. The trim removed 10 bases at V and 1 base at J, leaving 11 bases unmatched. CDR3 length: 15 amino acids. The CDR3 loop is CAVDRRLPAKNIQYF. The CDR3, as DNA: TGCGCCGTGGACAGGCGGCTCCCGGCCAAAAACATTCAGTACTTC.

This clone was counted once. This chain connects TRBV7-9 to TRBJ2-7, with TRBD1 identical over 10 bases. The CDR3 sequence is 15 residues long. The V gene's germline CDR1 is SEHNR and CDR2 FQNEAQ (reference sequence). After removal of 5 bases from V and 2 bases from J, the junction contained 6 bases not matched to a gene. CDR3: CASSPRGTGAYEQYF. In DNA, the CDR3 is TGTGCCAGCAGCCCCCGCGGGACAGGGGCCTACGAGCAGTACTTC.

The J gene is TRBJ1-2, the V gene TRBV19, with 8 bases aligning to TRBD1. Germline V lookup: CDR1 LNHDA, CDR2 SQIVND (reference sequence). There are 12 residues in the CDR3. Trimming at V came to 5 bases and at J to 7 bases, leaving 3 bases not matched to a gene. The CDR3 nucleotides are TGTGCCAGTAGTCAGGGGGCGCGTGGCTACACCTTC. Protein product: CASSQGARGYTF.